These 12 T cell receptor beta chains were sequenced from one sample in a study of T cell responses to AZD1222 COVID-19 vaccine. Sequencing was performed with immunoSEQ multiplex PCR; in TCRdb, only in-frame clones are kept and a portion is missing. Found here are 150,000 to 200,000 clones, just over 90% of them singletons; the top ten hold 1% to 1.5%. The source material was peripheral blood, sampled 28 days after the second AZD1222 dose. The source of these receptors is an adult who received the AZD1222 COVID-19 vaccine.

The gene calls are TRBV12-5 and TRBJ2-4, with unresolved D. The CDR3 runs to 16 residues. The V gene's germline CDR1 is LGHNT and CDR2 FRNRAP. Between the trimmed V and J ends, which lost 8 bases and 5 bases, there was a span of 22 bases. The CDR3 DNA reads as TGTGCTAGTTTCGACGATGTGGTGGGGTCCCAAAACATTCAGTACTTC. Its protein product is CASFDDVVGSQNIQYF.

This clone was seen only once. V usage is TRBV3-1 (or the pseudogene TRBV3-2) and J usage is TRBJ1-1, with 7 bases that match TRBD1. The ends lost 6 bases at V and 5 bases at J; junction bases unmatched: 0. The CDR3 length is 11 residues. Germline V CDR1 and CDR2: LGHDT, YNNKEL (reference sequence). CDR3 nucleotide sequence: TGTGCCAGCAGGACAGGGACTGAAGCTTTCTTT. Its protein product is CASRTGTEAFF.

V usage is TRBV28 and J usage is TRBJ2-1; 12 bases match TRBD2. The junction had 10 bases not matched to a gene; V was cut back by 5 bases and J by 5 bases. Germline loops: CDR1 MDHEN, CDR2 SYDVKM. The CDR3 contains 17 residues. The DNA for the CDR3 is TGTGCCAGCAGTCTCCCTCTGACTAGCGGGAGAGACAATGAGCAGTTCTTC. Its translation: CASSLPLTSGRDNEQFF.

The chain uses TRBV12-3 or TRBV12-4 and TRBJ1-2; 7 bases line up with TRBD1. V lost 4 bases and J lost 7; bases outside the gene matches: 3. This CDR3 region has 12 residues. In DNA form, the CDR3 reads TGTGCCAGCAGTTCTAACAGGGGTGGCTACACCTTC. It codes for CASSSNRGGYTF.

CDR3 region: CASSPRGPSLYGELFF. In DNA, the CDR3 is TGTGCCAGCAGCCCCCGGGGTCCGTCCCTCTACGGGGAGCTGTTTTTT. The chain is built from TRBV3-1 (or the pseudogene TRBV3-2) and TRBJ2-2, with a weak D call TRBD2 (5 bases). Between the trimmed V and J ends, which lost 4 bases and 7 bases, there was a span of 19 bases. The CDR3 extends over 16 amino acids. Germline CDR1 and CDR2: LGHDT and YNNKEL (reference sequence).

This rearrangement joins TRBV20-1 to TRBJ1-1; D uncertain. This CDR3 contains 15 residues. Between the trimmed V and J ends, which lost 3 bases and 1 base, there was a span of 15 bases. Germline V gene sequence: CDR1 DFQATT, CDR2 SNEGSKA (reference sequence). Here the CDR3 DNA reads TGCAGTGCTAGTCTAGAACAGAATGAGAACACTGAAGCTTTCTTT. This codes for CSASLEQNENTEAFF.

The V gene is TRBV27, the J gene TRBJ2-7; D possibly corresponds to TRBD2 (6 bases). Germline values: CDR1 MNHEY, CDR2 SMNVEV (reference sequence). Trimming shortened V by 5 bases and J by 4 bases, and 18 bases separated the two germline ends. The CDR3 consists of 15 residues. Here the CDR3 reads CASSPWGVRTYEQYF. The CDR3 DNA reads TGTGCCAGCAGTCCATGGGGGGTGAGAACTTACGAGCAGTACTTC.

This sequence joins TRBV2 and TRBJ1-5; 7 nucleotides agree with TRBD1. The length of the CDR3 is 14 residues. The trim removed 3 bases at V and 4 bases at J, leaving 3 bases unmatched. CDR1 and CDR2 from the germline V gene are SNHLY and FYNNEI. The CDR3 sequence is CASSDMTGNQPQHF. The CDR3 coding sequence is TGTGCCAGCAGTGATATGACAGGGAATCAGCCCCAGCATTTT.

The J gene is TRBJ1-2, the V gene TRBV6-6; 8 bases are a match to TRBD1. Looked up from germline, CDR1 is MNHNY and CDR2 is SVGAGI (reference sequence). Germline trimming cut 2 bases from V and 7 bases from J; bases unmatched to any gene: 12. CDR3 size: 16 residues. CDR3 DNA: TGTGCCAGCAGTTACGGTCGAGGCAGGGGGCTTAGTGGCTACACCTTC. This codes for CASSYGRGRGLSGYTF.

The chain recombines TRBV27 with TRBJ2-2, with 8 nucleotides matching TRBD1. CDR1 is MNHEY and CDR2 is SMNVEV in the germline V gene (reference sequence). The CDR3 extends over 16 amino acids. Losses at the gene ends were 4 bases for V and 1 base for J; bases not matched to a gene: 5. The CDR3 region is CASSSPGTGNTGELFF. The CDR3 nucleotides read TGTGCCAGCAGTTCGCCGGGGACAGGGAACACCGGGGAGCTGTTTTTT.

Only one count was recorded for this clone. The chain couples TRBV29-1 to TRBJ2-1, with 7 bases fitting TRBD1. The CDR3 length is 16 residues. Germline V gene sequence: CDR1 SQVTM, CDR2 ANQGSEA. V was clipped by 6 bases and J by 5 bases; unmatched bases: 16. CDR3 sequence (DNA): TGCAGCGTGGCCACACCGACAGGGCCGGAAGACAATGAGCAGTTCTTC. This sequence encodes CSVATPTGPEDNEQFF.

The V and J genes are TRBV6-6 and TRBJ2-7; D remains unclear. CDR1 and CDR2 (germline): MNHNY, SVGAGI (reference sequence). Trimming left V 6 bases short and J 5 bases short, with 11 bases between. The CDR3 is 12 amino acids. CDR3 coding DNA: TGTGCCAGCAGAACCGGTGCCGACGAGCAGTACTTC. Protein: CASRTGADEQYF.